A single sample gave rise to the 9 T cell receptor beta chains below, sequenced in a study of blood T cell repertoires in COVID-19. Assay used: immunoSEQ multiplex PCR; TCRdb lists only in-frame clones, some missing. The repertoire consists of 250,000 to 300,000 clones, with approximately 90% occurring once and the leading ten covering less than 4.5%. Sequences were obtained from peripheral blood. The receptors were sampled from a man younger than 35 with active or convalescent COVID-19.

The rearrangement links TRBV4-1 to TRBJ2-5, with TRBD1 as a possible D gene (6 bases). The CDR3 spans 15 residues. CDR1 and CDR2 from the germline V gene are MGHRA and YSYEKL. Between the trimmed V and J ends, which lost 2 bases and 3 bases, there was a span of 13 bases. CDR3 protein: CASSQLGQTEETQYF. The CDR3 bases are TGCGCCAGCAGCCAATTAGGACAGACAGAAGAGACCCAGTACTTC.

The chain uses TRBV7-6 and TRBJ2-3, with a tentative D call TRBD2 (6 bases). This CDR3 is built from 15 residues. Trimming removed 2 bases from V and 2 bases from J, with 11 bases in between. Germline V gene data show CDR1 as SGHVS and CDR2 as FNYEAQ. The CDR3 loop is CASSLSGGTTDTQYF. CDR3 DNA: TGTGCCAGCAGCTTATCGGGCGGGACCACAGATACGCAGTATTTT. Complete variable domain (other parts from reference TRBV7-6 and TRBJ2-3): GAGVSQSPRYKVTKRGQDVALRCDPISGHVSLYWYRQALGQGPEFLTYFNYEAQQDKSGLPNDRFSAERPEGSISTLTIQRTEQRDSAMYRCASSLSGGTTDTQYFGPGTRLTVL.

The table lists this clone with a few counts. This sequence joins TRBV4-3 and TRBJ1-1, with D perhaps TRBD1 (6 bases). CDR1 is LGHNA and CDR2 is YSLEER in the germline V gene. The germline V and J ends were trimmed by 1 base and 1 base, with 13 bases remaining between them. CDR3 size: 16 residues. CDR3 DNA: TGCGCCAGCAGCCAAGGTCGGGGGGGGCAGAACACTGAAGCTTTCTTT. Its translation: CASSQGRGGQNTEAFF.

Comments on this clone: At one of its ends the junction is not consistent with the germline gene, which may arise from a read error. The rearrangement uses TRBV5-1 and TRBJ1-6; D is ambiguous. The CDR3 runs to 13 residues. CDR1 and CDR2 (germline): SGHRS, YFSETQ. CDR3 nucleotides: TGCGCCAGCAGCTTGGGTTCAGGAAATTCACCCCCGTTT. Protein: CASSLGSGNSPPF.

The chain employs TRBV9 and TRBJ2-2; perhaps TRBD2 as D (6 bases). Deletions cut 6 bases from V and 3 bases from J, with 18 bases between. Germline V lookup: CDR1 SGDLS, CDR2 YYNGEE. There are 16 residues in the CDR3. CDR3: CASTAGSQGYTGELFF. DNA of the CDR3: TGTGCCAGCACCGCCGGGAGCCAGGGATACACCGGGGAGCTGTTTTTT. Variable domain in full (rest from reference TRBV9 and TRBJ2-2): DSGVTQTPKHLITATGQRVTLRCSPRSGDLSVYWYQQSLDQGLQFLIQYYNGEERAKGNILERFSAQQFPDLHSELNLSSLELGDSALYFCASTAGSQGYTGELFFGEGSRLTVL.

This rearrangement joins TRBV5-1 to TRBJ2-2, with D perhaps matching TRBD1 (7 bases). The V and J ends lost 4 bases and 2 bases respectively, with 18 bases between them. The germline gives CDR1 SGHRS, CDR2 YFSETQ. CDR3 length: 17 residues. CDR3 sequence (DNA): TGCGCCAGCAGCCAGGGGGGTGGAAAGCCCAACACCGGGGAGCTGTTTTTT. Translated, it gives CASSQGGGKPNTGELFF. Full variable domain (remainder filled in from reference TRBV5-1 and TRBJ2-2): KAGVTQTPRYLIKTRGQQVTLSCSPISGHRSVSWYQQTPGQGLQFLFEYFSETQRNKGNFPGRFSGRQFSNSRSEMNVSTLELGDSALYLCASSQGGGKPNTGELFFGEGSRLTVL.

This sequence joins TRBV29-1 and TRBJ2-3; 10 bases are shared with TRBD2. J gave up 6 bases and V 2 bases, and 2 bases lay outside the gene matches. CDR1 and CDR2 (germline): SQVTM, ANQGSEA. The CDR3 loop spans 13 amino acids. In DNA, the CDR3 is TGCAGCGTTGAACTAGCGGGGGAGGATACGCAGTATTTT. Translating it yields CSVELAGEDTQYF.

The rearrangement uses TRBV27 and TRBJ2-1; D might be TRBD1 (5 bases). CDR3 size: 16 residues. Trimming shortened V by 3 bases and J by 9 bases, and 21 bases separated the two germline ends. CDR1 MNHEY and CDR2 SMNVEV come from the germline V gene (reference sequence). CDR3 region: CASSFLGQQRNREQFF. Here the CDR3 DNA reads TGTGCCAGCAGTTTCCTCGGACAACAAAGGAATCGTGAGCAGTTCTTC.

The chain employs TRBV3-1 (or the pseudogene TRBV3-2) and TRBJ2-3; perhaps TRBD1 as D (6 bases). Germline CDR1 reads LGHDT; CDR2 reads YNNKEL (reference sequence). The ends were cut back, 3 bases at V and 1 base at J, with 8 bases in the middle. This CDR3 region has 14 residues. The CDR3 loop is CASSQGHGTDTQYF. As DNA, the CDR3 is TGTGCCAGCAGCCAGGGACACGGCACAGATACGCAGTATTTT.